Sequencing of this T cell receptor (beta chain) was carried out in a study of blood T cell repertoires in COVID-19. The repertoire was sequenced with immunoSEQ multiplex PCR; TCRdb's copy has only in-frame clones and lacks some. Among 100,000 or so clones listed, over 75% were seen once. The CDR3 runs 14 residues. CDR1 and CDR2 (germline): SGHTA, FQGNSA. Trimming pared 4 bases from V and 2 bases from J, leaving 12 bases between. This chain uses TRBV7-2 with TRBJ2-7; D unclear. The TCR was taken from a woman aged 30 to 39 with acute or convalescent COVID-19. Sequences were obtained from peripheral blood. DNA of the CDR3: TGTGCCAGCAGCTCCCACCAGTTTGCCTACGAGCAGTACTTC. Translated: CASSSHQFAYEQYF. Full variable domain (remainder filled in from reference TRBV7-2 and TRBJ2-7): GAGVSQSPSNKVTEKGKDVELRCDPISGHTALYWYRQSLGQGLEFLIYFQGNSAPDKSGLPSDRFSAERTGGSVSTLTIQRTQQEDSAVYLCASSSHQFAYEQYFGPGTRLTVT.